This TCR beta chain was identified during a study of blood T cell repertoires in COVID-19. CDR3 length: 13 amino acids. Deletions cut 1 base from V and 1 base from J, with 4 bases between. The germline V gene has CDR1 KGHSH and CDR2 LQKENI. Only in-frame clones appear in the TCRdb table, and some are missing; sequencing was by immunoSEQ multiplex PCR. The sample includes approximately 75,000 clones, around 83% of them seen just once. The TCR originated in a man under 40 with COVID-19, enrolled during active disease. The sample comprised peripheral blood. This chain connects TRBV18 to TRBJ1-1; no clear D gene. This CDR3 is CASSPRGNTEAFF. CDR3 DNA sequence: TGTGCCAGCTCACCACGAGGGAACACTGAAGCTTTCTTT. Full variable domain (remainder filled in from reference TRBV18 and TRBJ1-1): NAGVMQNPRHLVRRRGQEARLRCSPMKGHSHVYWYRQLPEEGLKFMVYLQKENIIDESGMPKERFSAEFPKEGPSILRIQQVVRGDSAAYFCASSPRGNTEAFFGQGTRLTVV.